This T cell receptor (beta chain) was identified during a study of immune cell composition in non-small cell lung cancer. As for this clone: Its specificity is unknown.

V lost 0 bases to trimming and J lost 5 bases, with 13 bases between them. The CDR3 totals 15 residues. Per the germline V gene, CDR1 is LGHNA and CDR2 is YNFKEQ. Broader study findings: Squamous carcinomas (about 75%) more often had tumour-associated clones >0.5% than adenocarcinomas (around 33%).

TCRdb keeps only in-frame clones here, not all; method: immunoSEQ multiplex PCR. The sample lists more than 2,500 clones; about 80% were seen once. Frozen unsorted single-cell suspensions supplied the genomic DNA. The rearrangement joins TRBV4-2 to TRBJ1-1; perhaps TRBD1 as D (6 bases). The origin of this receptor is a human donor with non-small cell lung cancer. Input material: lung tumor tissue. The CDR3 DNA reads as TGTGCCAGCAGCCAAGATCCCAGGGGTGAGACTGAAGCTTTCTTT. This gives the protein CASSQDPRGETEAFF.